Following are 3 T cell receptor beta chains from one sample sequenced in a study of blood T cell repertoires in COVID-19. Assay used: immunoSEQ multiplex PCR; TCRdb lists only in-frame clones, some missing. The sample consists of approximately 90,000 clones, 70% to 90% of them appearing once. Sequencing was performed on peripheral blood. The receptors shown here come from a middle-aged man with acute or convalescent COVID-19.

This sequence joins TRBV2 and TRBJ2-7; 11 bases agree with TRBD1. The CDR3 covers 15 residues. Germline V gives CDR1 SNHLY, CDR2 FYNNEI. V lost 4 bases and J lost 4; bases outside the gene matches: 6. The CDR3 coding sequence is TGTGCCAGCAGTGTAGGGACAGGGGGTACGTACGAGCAGTACTTC. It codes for CASSVGTGGTYEQYF. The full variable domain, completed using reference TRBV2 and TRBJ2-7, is EPEVTQTPSHQVTQMGQEVILRCVPISNHLYFYWYRQILGQKVEFLVSFYNNEISEKSEIFDDQFSVERPDGSNFTLKIRSTKLEDSAMYFCASSVGTGGTYEQYFGPGTRLTVT.

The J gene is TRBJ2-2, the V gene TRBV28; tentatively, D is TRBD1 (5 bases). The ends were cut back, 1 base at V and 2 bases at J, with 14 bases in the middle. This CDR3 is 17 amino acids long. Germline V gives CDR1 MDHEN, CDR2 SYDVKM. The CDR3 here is CASSLSGQGGNTGELFF. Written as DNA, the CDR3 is TGTGCCAGCAGTTTATCTGGTCAGGGTGGAAACACCGGGGAGCTGTTTTTT.

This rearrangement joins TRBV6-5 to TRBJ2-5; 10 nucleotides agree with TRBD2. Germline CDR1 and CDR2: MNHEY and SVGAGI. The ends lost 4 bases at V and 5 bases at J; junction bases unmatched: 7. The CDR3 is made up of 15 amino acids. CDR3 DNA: TGTGCCAGCAGTTCTAGCGGGAGAGGGGTGGAGACCCAGTACTTC. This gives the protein CASSSSGRGVETQYF.